This TCR beta chain was identified during a study of beta chain features in type 1 diabetes. About the research overall: The patient and healthy donor groups were comparable for age, gender and cell yields. Study-wide points: cDNA-based sequencing might over-represent cells highly expressing TCR.

Comments on this clone: Its cognate antigen is unknown.

Expressed TCRB transcripts were sequenced after all isolated RNA was converted to cDNA. About 4 million reads per sample were averaged for naive, central memory and regulatory samples. Sequenced by immunoSEQ multiplex PCR; TCRdb stores in-frame clones only, minus some. The table includes roughly 610,000 clones, roughly a sixth detected once. Blood was drawn once from each donor into heparinised tubes. The draws averaged roughly 120 mL. This TCR was sampled from a man aged 18 to 35 in good health. Sequenced material: naive CD4+ T cells from blood.

DNA of the CDR3: TGTGCCAGTAGTATAGGGAGGACAGGGGCTTATAGCAATCAGCCCCAGCATTTT. Translating gives CASSIGRTGAYSNQPQHF. This chain links TRBV19 with TRBJ1-5, with 9 bases matching TRBD1. With 1 base clipped from V and 0 bases from J, the junction kept 7 bases outside the gene matches. The germline gives CDR1 LNHDA, CDR2 SQIVND (reference sequence). CDR3 length equals 18 residues.